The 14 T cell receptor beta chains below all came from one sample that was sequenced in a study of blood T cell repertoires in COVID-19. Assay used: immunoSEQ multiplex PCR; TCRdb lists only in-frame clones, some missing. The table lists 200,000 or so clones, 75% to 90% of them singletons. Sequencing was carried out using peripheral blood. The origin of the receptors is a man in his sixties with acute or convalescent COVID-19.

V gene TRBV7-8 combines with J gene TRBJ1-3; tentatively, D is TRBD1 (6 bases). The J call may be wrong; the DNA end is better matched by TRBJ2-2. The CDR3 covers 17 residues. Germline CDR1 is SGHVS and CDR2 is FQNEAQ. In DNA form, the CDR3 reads TGTGCCAGCAGCACCCCCAGGACAGATGCGAACACCGGGGAGCTGTTTTTT. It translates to CASSTPRTDANTGELFF.

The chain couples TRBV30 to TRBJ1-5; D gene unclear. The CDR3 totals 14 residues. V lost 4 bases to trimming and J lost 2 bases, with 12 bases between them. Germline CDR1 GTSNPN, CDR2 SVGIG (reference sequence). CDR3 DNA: TGTGCCTGGACTGGCGGTATGGGCAATCAGCCCCAGCATTTT. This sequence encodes CAWTGGMGNQPQHF.

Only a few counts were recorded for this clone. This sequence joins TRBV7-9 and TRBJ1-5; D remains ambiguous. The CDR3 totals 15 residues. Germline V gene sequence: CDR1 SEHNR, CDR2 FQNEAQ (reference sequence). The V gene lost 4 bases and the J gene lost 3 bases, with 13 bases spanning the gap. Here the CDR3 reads CASSSGSGNNQPQHF. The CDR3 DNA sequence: TGTGCCAGCAGCTCGGGGTCGGGCAACAATCAGCCCCAGCATTTT.

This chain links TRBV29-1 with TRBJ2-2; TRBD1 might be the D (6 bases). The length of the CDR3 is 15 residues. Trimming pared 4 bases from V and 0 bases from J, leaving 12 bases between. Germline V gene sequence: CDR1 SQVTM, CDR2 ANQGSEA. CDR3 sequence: CSVVRRGTNTGELFF. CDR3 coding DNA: TGCAGCGTTGTCCGCAGGGGTACGAACACCGGGGAGCTGTTTTTT.

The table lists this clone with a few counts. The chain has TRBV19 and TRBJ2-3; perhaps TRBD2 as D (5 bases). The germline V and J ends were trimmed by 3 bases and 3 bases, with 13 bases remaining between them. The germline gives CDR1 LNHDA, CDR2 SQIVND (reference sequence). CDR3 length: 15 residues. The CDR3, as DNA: TGTGCCAGTAGTATTGAGGGTAGTCGAACAGATACGCAGTATTTT. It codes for CASSIEGSRTDTQYF.

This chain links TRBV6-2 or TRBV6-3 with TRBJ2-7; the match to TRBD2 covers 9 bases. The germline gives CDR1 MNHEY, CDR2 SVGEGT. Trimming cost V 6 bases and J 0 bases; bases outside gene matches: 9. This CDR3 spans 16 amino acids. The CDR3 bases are TGTGCCAGCAGCGAGACTAGCGGCGCCATCTCCTACGAGCAGTACTTC. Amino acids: CASSETSGAISYEQYF.

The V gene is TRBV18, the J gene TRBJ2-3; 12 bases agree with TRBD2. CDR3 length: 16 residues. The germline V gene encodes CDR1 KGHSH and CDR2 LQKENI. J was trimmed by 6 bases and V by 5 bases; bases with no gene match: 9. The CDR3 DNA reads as TGTGCCAGCTCAACAACGACTAGCGGGAGCGGTGATACGCAGTATTTT. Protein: CASSTTTSGSGDTQYF.

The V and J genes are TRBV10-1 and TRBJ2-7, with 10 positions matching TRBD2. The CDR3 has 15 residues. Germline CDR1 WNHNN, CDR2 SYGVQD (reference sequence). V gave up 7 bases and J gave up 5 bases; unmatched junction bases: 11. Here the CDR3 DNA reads TGCGCCAGCATCAGACGTACTAGCGGGAAGGACGAGCAGTACTTC. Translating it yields CASIRRTSGKDEQYF.

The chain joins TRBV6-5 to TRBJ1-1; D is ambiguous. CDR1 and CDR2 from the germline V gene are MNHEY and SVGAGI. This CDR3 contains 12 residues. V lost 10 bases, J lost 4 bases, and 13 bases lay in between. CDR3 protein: CATLARGTEAFF. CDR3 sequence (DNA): TGTGCCACCCTTGCCCGGGGCACTGAAGCTTTCTTT.

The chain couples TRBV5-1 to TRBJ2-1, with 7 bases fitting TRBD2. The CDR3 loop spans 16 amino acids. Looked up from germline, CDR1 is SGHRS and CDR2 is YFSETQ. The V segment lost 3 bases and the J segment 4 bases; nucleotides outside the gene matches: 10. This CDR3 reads CASSSAPAGVYNEQFF. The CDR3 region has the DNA TGCGCCAGCAGCTCGGCCCCCGCGGGAGTGTACAATGAGCAGTTCTTC. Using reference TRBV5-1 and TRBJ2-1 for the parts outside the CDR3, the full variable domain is KAGVTQTPRYLIKTRGQQVTLSCSPISGHRSVSWYQQTPGQGLQFLFEYFSETQRNKGNFPGRFSGRQFSNSRSEMNVSTLELGDSALYLCASSSAPAGVYNEQFFGPGTRLTVL.

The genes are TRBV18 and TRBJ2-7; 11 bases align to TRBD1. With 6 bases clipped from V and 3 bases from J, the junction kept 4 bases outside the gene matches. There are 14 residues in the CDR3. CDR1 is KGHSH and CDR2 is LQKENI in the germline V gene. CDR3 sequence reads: CASSRTGGGYEQYF. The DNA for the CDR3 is TGTGCCAGCTCCCGGACAGGGGGCGGCTACGAGCAGTACTTC.

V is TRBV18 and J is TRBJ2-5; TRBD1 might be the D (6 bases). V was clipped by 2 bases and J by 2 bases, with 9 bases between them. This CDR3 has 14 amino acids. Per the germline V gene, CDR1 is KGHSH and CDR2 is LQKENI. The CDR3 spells CASSPVTGQETQYF. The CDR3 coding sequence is TGTGCCAGCTCACCAGTGACAGGTCAAGAGACCCAGTACTTC.

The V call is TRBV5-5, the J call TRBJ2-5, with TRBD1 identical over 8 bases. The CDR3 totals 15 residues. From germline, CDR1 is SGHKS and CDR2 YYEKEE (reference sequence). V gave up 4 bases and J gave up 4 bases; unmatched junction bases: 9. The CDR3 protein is CASSPDRGRGETQYF. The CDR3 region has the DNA TGTGCCAGCAGCCCCGACAGGGGCCGAGGAGAGACCCAGTACTTC.

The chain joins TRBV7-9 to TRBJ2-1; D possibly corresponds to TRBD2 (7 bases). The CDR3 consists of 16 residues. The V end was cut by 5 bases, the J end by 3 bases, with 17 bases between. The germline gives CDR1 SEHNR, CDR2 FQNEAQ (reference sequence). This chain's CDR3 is CASSRGGGSHYNEQFF. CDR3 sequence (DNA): TGTGCCAGCAGCCGTGGGGGGGGCTCCCACTACAATGAGCAGTTCTTC. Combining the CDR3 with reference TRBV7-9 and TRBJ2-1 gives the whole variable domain DTGVSQNPRHKITKRGQNVTFRCDPISEHNRLYWYRQTLGQGPEFLTYFQNEAQLEKSRLLSDRFSAERPKGSFSTLEIQRTEQGDSAMYLCASSRGGGSHYNEQFFGPGTRLTVL.